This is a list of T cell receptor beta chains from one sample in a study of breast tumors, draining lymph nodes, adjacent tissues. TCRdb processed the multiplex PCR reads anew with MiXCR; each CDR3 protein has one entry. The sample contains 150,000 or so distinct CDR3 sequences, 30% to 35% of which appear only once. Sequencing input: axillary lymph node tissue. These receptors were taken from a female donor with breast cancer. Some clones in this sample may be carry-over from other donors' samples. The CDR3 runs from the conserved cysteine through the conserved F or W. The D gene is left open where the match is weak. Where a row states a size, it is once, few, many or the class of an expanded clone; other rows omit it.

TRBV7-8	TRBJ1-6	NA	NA	NA	CASSFYICSATTGMHSPLHF
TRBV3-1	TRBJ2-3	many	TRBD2	TGTGCCAGCAGCCAAGTTCGGTCTAGCGGGTCCTCTAGCACAGATACGCAGTATTTT	CASSQVRSSGSSSTDTQYF
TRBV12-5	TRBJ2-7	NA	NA	TGTGCTAGTGGTTTGAGAAATGCCCTAACCCACGAGCAGTACTTC	CASGLRNALTHEQYF
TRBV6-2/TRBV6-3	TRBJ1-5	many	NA	TGTGCCAGCAGTTACCGGCAGGGAAGGGAGCCCCAGCATTTT	CASSYRQGREPQHF
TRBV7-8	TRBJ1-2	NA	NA	TGTGCCAGCAGCTTAACCCACAAGGGCGCTTTTGGCTACACCTTC	CASSLTHKGAFGYTF
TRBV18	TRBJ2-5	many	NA	TGTGCCAGCTCTATGGGTCTCGAGGGCGGGACCCAGTACTTC	CASSMGLEGGTQYF
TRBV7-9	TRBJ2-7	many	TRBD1	TGTGCCAGCAGCCGGGACAGATCCTACGCGCAGTACTTC	CASSRDRSYAQYF
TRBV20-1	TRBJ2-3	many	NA	TGCAGTGCTAGCCCTGGCTGGACAGACTATAGCACAGATACGCAGTATTTT	CSASPGWTDYSTDTQYF
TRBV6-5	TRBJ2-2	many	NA	TGTGCCAGCAGTTACTCGGAGGGTGTGGTCACCGGGGAGCTGTTTTTT	CASSYSEGVVTGELFF
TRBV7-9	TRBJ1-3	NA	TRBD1	TGTGCCAACTCCAGGGGGGAGTCTGGAAACACCATATATTTT	CANSRGESGNTIYF
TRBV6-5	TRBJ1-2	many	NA	TGTGCCAGCAGGGATCCGGGACATTATGGCTACACCTTC	CASRDPGHYGYTF
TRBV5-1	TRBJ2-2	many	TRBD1	TGCGCCAGCAGCTCGGGACAGGGGGCGAGTGGGGAGCTGTTTTTT	CASSSGQGASGELFF
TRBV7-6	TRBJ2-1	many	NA	TGTGCCAGCAGTTTTGAGCGGACCGGGAATGAGCAGTTCTTC	CASSFERTGNEQFF
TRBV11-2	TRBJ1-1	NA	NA	TGTGCCAGCACCAGAAAGTCGAGCACTGAAGCTTTCTTT	CASTRKSSTEAFF
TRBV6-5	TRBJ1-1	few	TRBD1	TGTGCCAGCAGTTCTATGGGACAGGGGAACACTGAAGCTTTCTTT	CASSSMGQGNTEAFF
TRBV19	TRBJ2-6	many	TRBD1	TGTGCCACTACCCAGGGGGACGTAGGACCCCACTCTGGGGCCAACGTCCTGACTTTC	CATTQGDVGPHSGANVLTF
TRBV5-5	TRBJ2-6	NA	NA	TGTGCCAGCAGCTTGGTACCCGGGCTGTGCTCTGGGGCCAACGTCCTGACTTTC	CASSLVPGLCSGANVLTF
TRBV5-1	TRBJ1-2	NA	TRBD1	TGCGCCAGCAGCGTAGGGACAGGGGTCCCCTTGAACTATGGCTACACCTTC	CASSVGTGVPLNYGYTF
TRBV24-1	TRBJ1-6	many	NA	TGTGCCTCCGGGGGTGGAGGCCAAACCCATAATTCACCCCTCCACTTT	CASGGGGQTHNSPLHF
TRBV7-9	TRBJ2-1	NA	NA	TGTGCCAGCTCACCGGACAGTGACAATGAGCAGTTCTTC	CASSPDSDNEQFF
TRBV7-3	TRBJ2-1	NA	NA	TGTGCCAGCAGCTATGCAGGGTTCATTGAGCAGTTCTTC	CASSYAGFIEQFF
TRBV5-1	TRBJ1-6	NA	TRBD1	TGCGCCAGCAGATCGGACAGGGCGAATGCACCCCTCCACTTT	CASRSDRANAPLHF
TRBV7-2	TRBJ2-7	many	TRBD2	TGTGCCAGCAGCTCGGCGGGAGGGCCGGACGAGCAGTACTTC	CASSSAGGPDEQYF
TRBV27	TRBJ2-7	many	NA	TGTGCCAGCAGTTTGGCCAACGGACAAGCCTACGAGCAGTACTTC	CASSLANGQAYEQYF
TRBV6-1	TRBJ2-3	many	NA	TGTGCCAGCAGTGGTTGGGGCCCCACAGATACGCAGTATTTT	CASSGWGPTDTQYF
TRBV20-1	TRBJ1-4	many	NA	TGCAGTGCTAATAACAGGGTAACTAATGAAAAACTGTTTTTT	CSANNRVTNEKLFF
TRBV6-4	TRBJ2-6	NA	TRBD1	TGTGCCAGCAGTCACGCCGGGACAGGTGACTCTGGGGCCAACGTCCTGACTTTC	CASSHAGTGDSGANVLTF
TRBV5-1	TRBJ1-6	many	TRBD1	TGCGCCAGCAGCTTAGTGACCGGGACAGGGGGCTTTTATTCACCCCTCCACTTT	CASSLVTGTGGFYSPLHF
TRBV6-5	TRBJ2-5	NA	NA	TGTGCCAGCAGTTATGTGCCGGAAGAGACCCAGTACTTC	CASSYVPEETQYF
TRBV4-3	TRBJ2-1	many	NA	TGCGCCAGCAGCCAATGGTCGAGTAACAATGAGCAGTTCTTC	CASSQWSSNNEQFF
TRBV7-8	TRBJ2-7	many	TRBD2	TGTGCCAGCAGCTTAGCGATTTCTTCGGGAGGGCCAGTCTCGTACGAGCAGTACTTC	CASSLAISSGGPVSYEQYF
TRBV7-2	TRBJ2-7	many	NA	TGTGCCAGCAGCCCGGATTCGGACAGCATCACCTACGAGCAGTACTTC	CASSPDSDSITYEQYF
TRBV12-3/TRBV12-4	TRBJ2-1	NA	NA	TGTGCCAGCTCTCTTCGGAGGGTGGGGACGTGCAATGAGCAGTTCTTC	CASSLRRVGTCNEQFF
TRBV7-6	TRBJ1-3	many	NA	TGTGCCAGCAGCTTAGTCACGACGGGACGAAAATCAGCAGGAAACACCATATATTTT	CASSLVTTGRKSAGNTIYF
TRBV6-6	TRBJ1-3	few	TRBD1	TGTGCCAGCAGTCCACAGGGGGCTGAAAACACCATATATTTT	CASSPQGAENTIYF
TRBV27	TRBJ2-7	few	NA	TGTGCCAGCGCGGACTATTCGGGATACGAGCAGTACTTC	CASADYSGYEQYF
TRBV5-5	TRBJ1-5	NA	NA	TGTGCCAGCAGCTTGGAAGTAGCCTATTTT	CASSLEVAYF
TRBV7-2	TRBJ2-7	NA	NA	TGTGCCAGCAGCTTGGGACACCCCTACGGGCAGTACTTC	CASSLGHPYGQYF
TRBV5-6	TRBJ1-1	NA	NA	TGTGCCAGCAGCAGGCTCCAGAACACTGAAGCTTTCTTT	CASSRLQNTEAFF
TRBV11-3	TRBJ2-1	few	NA	TGTGCCAGCAGCTTAGATCCTCGATCCCCCGAGTTCTTC	CASSLDPRSPEFF
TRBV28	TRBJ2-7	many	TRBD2	TGTGCCAGCAGCCCCGGACTAGCGGGATTTGACGAGCAGTACTTC	CASSPGLAGFDEQYF
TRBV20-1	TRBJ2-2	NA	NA	TGCAGTGCTTATACAGGTAAGAGGGACACCGGGGAGCTGTTTTTT	CSAYTGKRDTGELFF
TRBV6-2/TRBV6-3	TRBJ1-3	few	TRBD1	TGTGCCAGCAGACCACCCGACAGGGGCGCTGGAAACACCATATATTTT	CASRPPDRGAGNTIYF
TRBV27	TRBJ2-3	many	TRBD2	TGTGCCAGCACCGGTCACGGGGGGGCGCAGTATTTT	CASTGHGGAQYF
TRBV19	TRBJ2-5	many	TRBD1	TGTGCCAGTAGTACCGGACAGGGCCAAGAGACCCAGTACTTC	CASSTGQGQETQYF
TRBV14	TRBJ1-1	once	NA	TGTGCCAGCAGCCAAGAGAGGACAGCCTTCAAAGCTTTCTTT	CASSQERTAFKAFF
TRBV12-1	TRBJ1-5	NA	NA	TGTGCCAGCAGCCAGAGGACAGGGTTTGGTTCAGTAAAGCCCCAGCATTTT	CASSQRTGFGSVKPQHF
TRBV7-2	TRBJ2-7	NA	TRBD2	TGTGCCAGCAGCCTTCGCGGGACTAGCGGGGCTTCCTACGAGCAGTACTTC	CASSLRGTSGASYEQYF
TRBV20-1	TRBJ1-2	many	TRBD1	TGCAGTGCCGGGAGACCGACAGGGATTAATGGCTACACCTTC	CSAGRPTGINGYTF
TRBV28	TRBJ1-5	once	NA	TGTGCCAGCAGGCAACAGGGCAATCAGCCCCAGCATTTT	CASRQQGNQPQHF
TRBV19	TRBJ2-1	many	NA	TGTGCCAGTAGTACTAGCCTACCTAATCTAGATCTCCGGCCTAATGAGCAGTTCTTC	CASSTSLPNLDLRPNEQFF
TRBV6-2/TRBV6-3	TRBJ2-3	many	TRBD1	TGTGCCAGCAGTCACCGCCCCGAGGCAGGGGGCAGAGATACGCAGTATTTT	CASSHRPEAGGRDTQYF
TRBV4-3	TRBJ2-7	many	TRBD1	TGCGCCAGCAGCCAAGTCGAGGGACAGGGGTACGAGCAGTACTTC	CASSQVEGQGYEQYF
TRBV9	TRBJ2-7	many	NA	TGTGCCAGCAGTTTGGGGTGGGGAAACTACGAGCAGTACTTC	CASSLGWGNYEQYF
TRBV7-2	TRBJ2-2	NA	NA	TGTGCCAGCACAAGAAGCCACGGGGCAAACACCGGGGAGCTGTTTTTT	CASTRSHGANTGELFF
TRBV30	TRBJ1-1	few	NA	TGTGCCTGGAAGCCTTCGGGACGAGACACTGAAGCTTTCTTT	CAWKPSGRDTEAFF